What follows describes a single T cell receptor beta chain. The V gene's germline CDR1 is SGHNT and CDR2 YYREEE (reference sequence). The CDR3 covers 17 residues. J gave up 1 base and V 0 bases, and 9 bases lay outside the gene matches. This record comes from a study of OX40 agonist ivuxolimab in advanced cancers. Study background: From 23 to 79 years was the age range, with a mean of roughly 64 years, and about 83% were male.

The assay was immunoSEQ multiplex PCR, and TCRdb's table has in-frame clones only and misses some. This table holds just under 85,000 clones, roughly 83% found once. The origin of this receptor is an adult with an advanced solid tumor such as melanoma, head and neck, liver or kidney cancer. The specimen comprised CD4+ or CD8+ T cells sorted from blood, sampled in a trial of the OX40 agonist ivuxolimab. This chain joins TRBV5-4 and TRBJ2-5; 7 bases are a match to TRBD1. CDR3 sequence (DNA): TGTGCCAGCAGCTTGGCGGGACAGAGTATATTCCAAGAGACCCAGTACTTC. Protein: CASSLAGQSIFQETQYF. The entire variable domain, with the rest obtained from reference TRBV5-4 and TRBJ2-5, is as follows: ETGVTQSPTHLIKTRGQQVTLRCSSQSGHNTVSWYQQALGQGPQFIFQYYREEENGRGNFPPRFSGLQFPNYSSELNVNALELDDSALYLCASSLAGQSIFQETQYFGPGTRLLVL.